This entry is about one TCR beta chain. The data were taken from a study of cytomegalovirus exposure and HLA in healthy donors. The CDR3 runs to 19 residues. V shed 4 bases and J 7 bases; nucleotides not matched to a gene: 19. Germline V gene sequence: CDR1 SGDLS, CDR2 YYNGEE. The PCR contained 60 Vbeta and 13 Jbeta primers. TCRdb's table, derived via immunoSEQ multiplex PCR, lists solely in-frame clones and lacks some. Among 100,000 to 150,000 clones, 17% were seen once, and the ten largest hold about 3%. This chain joins TRBV9 and TRBJ2-1; 11 nucleotides match TRBD2. The source material was PBMCs. The sequence derives from a female donor in good health and CMV-seropositive. CDR3 in DNA: TGTGCCAGCAGCCCCGCGGCGGGTTTTAGCGGGGGGGCCAGGAATGAGCAGTTCTTC. It encodes CASSPAAGFSGGARNEQFF.